This T cell receptor beta chain was captured by sequencing in a study of T cells in Graves' hyperthyroidism and ophthalmopathy. Regarding the study as a whole: Most thyroid clonotypes expanded above 0.001 appeared in blood too.

Patients showing uncontrolled infection, other autoimmune disease, pregnancy or lactation were ineligible. Remarks on this clonotype: What it binds is not known.

This CDR3 is 13 amino acids long. The germline V gene has CDR1 MNHNS and CDR2 SASEGT. The V and J ends lost 8 bases and 2 bases, in that order; junction bases with no gene match: 6. Using RNA transcripts as the source, TCR beta CDR3 regions were amplified. During a first-round RT-PCR of the TCR CDR3, the HTBI primer set was used. TCRdb passed the multiplex PCR reads through MiXCR, listing each CDR3 protein once. Of about 300,000 distinct CDR3 sequences detected, approximately 19% appear once; the ten largest clones hold approximately 37%. The genes are TRBV6-1 and TRBJ2-7; the match to TRBD1 covers 7 bases. The origin of this receptor is a man in his fifties with Graves' ophthalmopathy. The sequencing sample was made of blood. CDR3 in amino acids: CASLRQGPYEQYF. In DNA form, the CDR3 reads TGTGCCAGCCTGAGACAGGGACCCTACGAGCAGTACTTC.